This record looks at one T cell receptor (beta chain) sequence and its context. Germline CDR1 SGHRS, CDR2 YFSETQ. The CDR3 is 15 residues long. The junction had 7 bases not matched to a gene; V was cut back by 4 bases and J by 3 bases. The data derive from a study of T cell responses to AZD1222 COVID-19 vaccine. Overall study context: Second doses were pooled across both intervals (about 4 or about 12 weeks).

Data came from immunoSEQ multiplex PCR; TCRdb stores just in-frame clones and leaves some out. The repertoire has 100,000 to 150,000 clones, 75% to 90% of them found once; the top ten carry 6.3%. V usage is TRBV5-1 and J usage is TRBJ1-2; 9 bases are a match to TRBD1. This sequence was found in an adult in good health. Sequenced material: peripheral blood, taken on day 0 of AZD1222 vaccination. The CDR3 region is CASSTRQGGDYGYTF. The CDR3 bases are TGCGCCAGCAGCACCCGACAGGGGGGGGACTATGGCTACACCTTC. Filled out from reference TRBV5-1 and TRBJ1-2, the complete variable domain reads KAGVTQTPRYLIKTRGQQVTLSCSPISGHRSVSWYQQTPGQGLQFLFEYFSETQRNKGNFPGRFSGRQFSNSRSEMNVSTLELGDSALYLCASSTRQGGDYGYTFGSGTRLTVV.